This entry lists 29 T cell receptor beta chains sequenced from one sample in a study of shared clonotypes between healthy human individuals. Clones were sequenced by immunoSEQ multiplex PCR, and TCRdb holds only the in-frame ones, with some missing. The sample lists some 580,000 clones; roughly 98% were seen once. CD45RO-negative, CCR7-positively selected cells formed the naive CD8 fraction, excluding terminally differentiated effector memory CD45RA+ cells. Sequencing input: naive CD8+ T cells sorted from blood. The receptor source for this set is a man between 25 and 39 years old in good health.

This clone was detected once. The genes are TRBV7-8 and TRBJ2-7; D may correspond to TRBD1 or TRBD2 (5 bases each). Trimming removed 5 bases from V and 2 bases from J, with 16 bases in between. The CDR3 has 15 residues. Per germline, CDR1 SGHVS and CDR2 FQNEAQ. The CDR3 DNA sequence: TGTGCCAGCAGCGGCGGGCTGGGGACCACCTACGAGCAGTACTTC. This codes for CASSGGLGTTYEQYF.

This chain links TRBV7-8 with TRBJ2-7; weak D call: TRBD1 (6 bases). V lost 0 bases and J 7 bases, leaving 16 bases between the germline ends. Germline values: CDR1 SGHVS, CDR2 FQNEAQ. This CDR3 has 15 amino acids. The CDR3 sequence: CASSLAAHKGEEQYF. CDR3 nucleotide sequence: TGTGCCAGCAGCTTAGCGGCGCACAAGGGGGAGGAGCAGTACTTC.

This chain connects TRBV29-1 to TRBJ2-2, with D possibly called TRBD1 or TRBD2 (6 bases each). V was pared by 3 bases and J by 0 bases, with 17 bases between. Germline V gene sequence: CDR1 SQVTM, CDR2 ANQGSEA. This CDR3 is 17 amino acids long. CDR3 DNA: TGCAGCGTTGAGGGGCGGGACAACCACGCGAACACCGGGGAGCTGTTTTTT. Amino acid sequence: CSVEGRDNHANTGELFF.

The chain is built from TRBV27 and TRBJ2-1, with TRBD2 as a possible D gene (6 bases). Deletions cut 3 bases from V and 7 bases from J, with 16 bases between. Looked up from germline, CDR1 is MNHEY and CDR2 is SMNVEV (reference sequence). The CDR3 runs to 15 residues. The DNA of the CDR3 is TGTGCCAGCAGTTTTTTCGAGGGAGGAGTAAATGAGCAGTTCTTC. Residues: CASSFFEGGVNEQFF.

This chain joins TRBV4-3 and TRBJ2-3; 12 nucleotides agree with TRBD2. CDR3 length equals 19 residues. The V gene end was trimmed by 0 bases and the J gene end by 4 bases; junction bases not matched to a gene: 11. Per germline, CDR1 LGHNA and CDR2 YSLEER. Here the CDR3 reads CASSQDSNLLAGGADTQYF. In DNA, the CDR3 is TGCGCCAGCAGCCAAGATTCGAACTTACTAGCGGGAGGCGCAGATACGCAGTATTTT.

This clone was seen just once. The chain uses TRBV7-9 and TRBJ2-1; 9 bases are shared with TRBD2. CDR1 and CDR2 from the germline V gene are SEHNR and FQNEAQ (reference sequence). CDR3 length: 15 residues. Unmatched junction bases numbered 3, after V lost 1 base and J lost 5 bases. As DNA, the CDR3 is TGTGCCAGCAGCTTAGAGACTAGCGGCCACAATGAGCAGTTCTTC. It encodes CASSLETSGHNEQFF. Filled out from reference TRBV7-9 and TRBJ2-1, the complete variable domain reads DTGVSQNPRHKITKRGQNVTFRCDPISEHNRLYWYRQTLGQGPEFLTYFQNEAQLEKSRLLSDRFSAERPKGSFSTLEIQRTEQGDSAMYLCASSLETSGHNEQFFGPGTRLTVL.

This clone was counted once. This chain links TRBV9 with TRBJ2-7, with D perhaps matching TRBD1 (5 bases). Germline V CDR1 and CDR2: SGDLS, YYNGEE. The CDR3 loop spans 15 amino acids. The ends were cut back, 4 bases at V and 5 bases at J, with 19 bases in the middle. The CDR3 bases are TGTGCCAGCAGCCCCCTCCGATCCTGGGGCCACGAGCAGTACTTC. It yields the protein CASSPLRSWGHEQYF.

The V call is TRBV9, the J call TRBJ2-7; D gene ambiguous. The germline gives CDR1 SGDLS, CDR2 YYNGEE. V gave up 0 bases and J gave up 3 bases, with 10 bases separating them. The length of the CDR3 is 14 residues. This CDR3 reads CASSVGATNYEQYF. In nucleotides, the CDR3 is TGTGCCAGCAGCGTAGGAGCCACCAACTACGAGCAGTACTTC.

J is TRBJ2-1 and V is TRBV4-1, with D unclear. The CDR3 covers 11 residues. Germline V CDR1 and CDR2: MGHRA, YSYEKL. Trimming took 2 bases from V and 9 from J, leaving 5 bases between them. DNA of the CDR3: TGCGCCAGCAGCCAATATGGTGAGCAGTTCTTC. Translation: CASSQYGEQFF.

The chain recombines TRBV9 with TRBJ2-5; D ambiguous. The CDR3 has 13 residues. The V gene's germline CDR1 is SGDLS and CDR2 YYNGEE. Trimming took off 3 bases at V and 4 bases at J, with 10 bases between the two ends. The CDR3 protein is CASSGRWGETQYF. In DNA, the CDR3 is TGTGCCAGCAGCGGACGCTGGGGAGAGACCCAGTACTTC.

This clone was seen a single time. The chain recombines TRBV15 with TRBJ2-6; 10 bases fit TRBD1. Per the germline V gene, CDR1 is LNHNV and CDR2 is YYDKDF (reference sequence). Germline trimming cut 4 bases from V and 4 bases from J; bases unmatched to any gene: 16. There are 20 residues in the CDR3. The chain's CDR3 is CATSTRDRGLTADGANVLTF. CDR3 sequence (DNA): TGTGCCACCAGCACCCGGGACAGGGGACTCACCGCGGACGGGGCCAACGTCCTGACTTTC. Based on the CDR3 plus reference TRBV15 and TRBJ2-6, the full variable domain is DAMVIQNPRYQVTQFGKPVTLSCSQTLNHNVMYWYQQKSSQAPKLLFHYYDKDFNNEADTPDNFQSRRPNTSFCFLDIRSPGLGDTAMYLCATSTRDRGLTADGANVLTFGAGSRLTVL.

The rearrangement links TRBV28 to TRBJ2-7; D is perhaps TRBD1 (6 bases). This CDR3 contains 13 residues. Germline-derived CDR1 and CDR2 are MDHEN and SYDVKM. V was cut by 3 bases and J by 4 bases, with 10 bases left in between. CDR3 nucleotide sequence: TGTGCCAGCAGTTTCCACAGGGCATACGAGCAGTACTTC. Translated, it gives CASSFHRAYEQYF.

Note on this clone: This specimen includes other DNA sequences encoding the same CDR3. This rearrangement joins TRBV7-9 to TRBJ2-5; TRBD1 or TRBD2 may be the D gene (5 bases each). The CDR3 runs to 11 residues. Deletions cut 4 bases from V and 5 bases from J, with 5 bases between. Looked up from germline, CDR1 is SEHNR and CDR2 is FQNEAQ (reference sequence). CDR3 bases: TGTGCCAGCAGCTGGGGGGAGACCCAGTACTTC. Its translation: CASSWGETQYF.

This chain links TRBV6-5 with TRBJ2-4, with D unresolved. Germline loops: CDR1 MNHEY, CDR2 SVGAGI. The CDR3 has 15 residues. V was cut by 2 bases and J by 0 bases, with 8 bases left in between. CDR3 coding DNA: TGTGCCAGCAGTTACGACCCTCTAGCCAAAAACATTCAGTACTTC. As protein: CASSYDPLAKNIQYF.

The chain employs TRBV27 and TRBJ1-2, with TRBD1 as a possible D gene (5 bases). The germline CDR1 and CDR2 sequences are MNHEY and SMNVEV (reference sequence). CDR3 length equals 13 residues. Trimming removed 5 bases from V and 4 bases from J, with 11 bases in between. The CDR3 spells CASSTGLGYGYTF. DNA for the CDR3: TGTGCCAGCAGTACAGGCCTCGGCTATGGCTACACCTTC.

V usage is TRBV4-1 and J usage is TRBJ2-7, with unresolved D. The CDR3 sequence is 14 residues long. The V and J ends lost 3 bases and 5 bases respectively, with 14 bases between them. Germline values: CDR1 MGHRA, CDR2 YSYEKL. CDR3 nucleotide sequence: TGCGCCAGCAGCCACCTAGTGGGGTCCCACGAGCAGTACTTC. Encoded protein: CASSHLVGSHEQYF.

The chain carries TRBV15 and TRBJ2-1; 7 bases line up with TRBD2. The CDR3 consists of 15 residues. Trimming removed 2 bases from V and 7 bases from J; junction bases left unmatched: 8. Per germline, CDR1 LNHNV and CDR2 YYDKDF (reference sequence). The CDR3 sequence is CATSRQRDHGNEQFF. The CDR3 DNA is TGTGCCACCAGCAGACAGCGGGATCATGGGAATGAGCAGTTCTTC.

This chain connects TRBV29-1 to TRBJ1-5, with 10 positions matching TRBD1. Trimming cost V 6 bases and J 2 bases; bases outside gene matches: 4. The CDR3 has 14 amino acids. Per germline, CDR1 SQVTM and CDR2 ANQGSEA. CDR3 in amino acids: CSVTGGSGNQPQHF. DNA of the CDR3: TGCAGCGTGACAGGGGGCTCCGGCAATCAGCCCCAGCATTTT. The whole variable domain, remainder taken from reference TRBV29-1 and TRBJ1-5, is SAVISQKPSRDICQRGTSLTIQCQVDSQVTMMFWYRQQPGQSLTLIATANQGSEATYESGFVIDKFPISRPNLTFSTLTVSNMSPEDSSIYLCSVTGGSGNQPQHFGDGTRLSIL.

V and J are TRBV27 and TRBJ2-3; D call uncertain. Trimming shortened V by 7 bases and J by 5 bases, and 7 bases separated the two germline ends. Germline CDR1 is MNHEY and CDR2 is SMNVEV (reference sequence). The CDR3 has 11 residues. The CDR3 DNA follows: TGTGCCAGCAACTGGGGAGATACGCAGTATTTT. This encodes CASNWGDTQYF.

The rearrangement uses TRBV6-1 and TRBJ1-4; no reliable D call. The germline gives CDR1 MNHNS, CDR2 SASEGT. This CDR3 region has 16 residues. V was cut by 1 base and J by 10 bases, with 19 bases left in between. The DNA for the CDR3 is TGTGCCAGCAGTGAAGACTTTCGGATCGTAGGCGGAAAACTGTTTTTT. It is translated as CASSEDFRIVGGKLFF.

J is TRBJ1-2 and V is TRBV13, with 7 bases lining up with TRBD1. V was pared by 4 bases and J by 0 bases, with 8 bases of the junction left unmatched. Germline values: CDR1 PRHDT, CDR2 FYEKMQ (reference sequence). The CDR3 totals 16 residues. This CDR3 reads CASSWGQKLTNYGYTF. The CDR3 DNA reads TGTGCCAGCAGCTGGGGACAGAAACTAACTAACTATGGCTACACCTTC.

This clone showed up just once. The rearrangement links TRBV7-9 to TRBJ2-7, with TRBD2 as a possible D gene (5 bases). Germline CDR1 SEHNR, CDR2 FQNEAQ (reference sequence). The CDR3 is 15 amino acids. V was clipped by 5 bases and J by 0 bases, with 14 bases between them. This CDR3 reads CASSPAAGLSYEQYF. The DNA of the CDR3 is TGTGCCAGCAGCCCGGCTGCAGGACTCTCCTACGAGCAGTACTTC.

The chain is built from TRBV12-5 and TRBJ1-1; no firm D call. V was shortened by 1 base and J by 6 bases, with 3 bases between the two germline ends. The CDR3 consists of 11 residues. Germline V gene sequence: CDR1 LGHNT, CDR2 FRNRAP. The CDR3 loop reads CASGLGPEAFF. The CDR3 region has the DNA TGTGCTAGTGGTTTGGGACCTGAAGCTTTCTTT.

This CDR3 reads CASSFVQTSNTEAFF. DNA for the CDR3: TGTGCCAGCAGCTTTGTTCAGACTTCGAACACTGAAGCTTTCTTT. The chain uses TRBV7-9 and TRBJ1-1, with D unresolved. Germline CDR1 SEHNR, CDR2 FQNEAQ (reference sequence). V lost 3 bases and J lost 1, with 12 bases in between. The CDR3 spans 15 residues.

This chain links TRBV15 with TRBJ1-4; D gene ambiguous. The CDR3 loop spans 12 amino acids. Deletions cut 11 bases from V and 4 bases from J, with 11 bases between. Germline V lookup: CDR1 LNHNV, CDR2 YYDKDF (reference sequence). CDR3 sequence: CASTVGNEKLFF. CDR3 coding DNA: TGTGCCTCAACCGTCGGTAATGAAAAACTGTTTTTT.

This chain joins TRBV9 and TRBJ2-7, with D uncertain. The CDR3 is made up of 14 amino acids. Germline CDR1 is SGDLS and CDR2 is YYNGEE. With 0 bases removed from V and 3 bases from J, the gap between germline ends came to 10 bases. The CDR3 coding sequence is TGTGCCAGCAGCGTAGGTACAGCGAACTACGAGCAGTACTTC. It codes for CASSVGTANYEQYF.

CDR3: CASTSDRVSGNTIYF. The DNA of the CDR3 is TGTGCCAGCACCTCCGACCGGGTCTCTGGAAACACCATATATTTT. This chain links TRBV13 with TRBJ1-3; D is undetermined. Germline CDR1 PRHDT, CDR2 FYEKMQ (reference sequence). The CDR3 sequence is 15 residues long. V dropped 7 bases and J dropped 0 bases, with 13 bases sitting between them.

Comment on this clone: Other DNA sequences from this sample encode an identical CDR3 as well. The chain is built from TRBV27 and TRBJ2-7; D might be TRBD1 (6 bases). Per the germline V gene, CDR1 is MNHEY and CDR2 is SMNVEV (reference sequence). V gave up 4 bases and J gave up 3 bases, with 7 bases separating them. The CDR3 has 12 amino acids. The DNA for the CDR3 is TGTGCCAGCAGTTCGGACAGCTACGAGCAGTACTTC. Translated: CASSSDSYEQYF.

The chain links TRBV27 to TRBJ1-2; TRBD1 agrees at 10 bases. The CDR3 has 15 amino acids. CDR1 is MNHEY and CDR2 is SMNVEV in the germline V gene (reference sequence). V lost 6 bases, J lost 8 bases, and 12 bases stayed unmatched. CDR3 nucleotides: TGTGCCAGCAGGCCGCTCGGGACAGGGGTAGTAGGCTACACCTTC. Amino acid sequence: CASRPLGTGVVGYTF.